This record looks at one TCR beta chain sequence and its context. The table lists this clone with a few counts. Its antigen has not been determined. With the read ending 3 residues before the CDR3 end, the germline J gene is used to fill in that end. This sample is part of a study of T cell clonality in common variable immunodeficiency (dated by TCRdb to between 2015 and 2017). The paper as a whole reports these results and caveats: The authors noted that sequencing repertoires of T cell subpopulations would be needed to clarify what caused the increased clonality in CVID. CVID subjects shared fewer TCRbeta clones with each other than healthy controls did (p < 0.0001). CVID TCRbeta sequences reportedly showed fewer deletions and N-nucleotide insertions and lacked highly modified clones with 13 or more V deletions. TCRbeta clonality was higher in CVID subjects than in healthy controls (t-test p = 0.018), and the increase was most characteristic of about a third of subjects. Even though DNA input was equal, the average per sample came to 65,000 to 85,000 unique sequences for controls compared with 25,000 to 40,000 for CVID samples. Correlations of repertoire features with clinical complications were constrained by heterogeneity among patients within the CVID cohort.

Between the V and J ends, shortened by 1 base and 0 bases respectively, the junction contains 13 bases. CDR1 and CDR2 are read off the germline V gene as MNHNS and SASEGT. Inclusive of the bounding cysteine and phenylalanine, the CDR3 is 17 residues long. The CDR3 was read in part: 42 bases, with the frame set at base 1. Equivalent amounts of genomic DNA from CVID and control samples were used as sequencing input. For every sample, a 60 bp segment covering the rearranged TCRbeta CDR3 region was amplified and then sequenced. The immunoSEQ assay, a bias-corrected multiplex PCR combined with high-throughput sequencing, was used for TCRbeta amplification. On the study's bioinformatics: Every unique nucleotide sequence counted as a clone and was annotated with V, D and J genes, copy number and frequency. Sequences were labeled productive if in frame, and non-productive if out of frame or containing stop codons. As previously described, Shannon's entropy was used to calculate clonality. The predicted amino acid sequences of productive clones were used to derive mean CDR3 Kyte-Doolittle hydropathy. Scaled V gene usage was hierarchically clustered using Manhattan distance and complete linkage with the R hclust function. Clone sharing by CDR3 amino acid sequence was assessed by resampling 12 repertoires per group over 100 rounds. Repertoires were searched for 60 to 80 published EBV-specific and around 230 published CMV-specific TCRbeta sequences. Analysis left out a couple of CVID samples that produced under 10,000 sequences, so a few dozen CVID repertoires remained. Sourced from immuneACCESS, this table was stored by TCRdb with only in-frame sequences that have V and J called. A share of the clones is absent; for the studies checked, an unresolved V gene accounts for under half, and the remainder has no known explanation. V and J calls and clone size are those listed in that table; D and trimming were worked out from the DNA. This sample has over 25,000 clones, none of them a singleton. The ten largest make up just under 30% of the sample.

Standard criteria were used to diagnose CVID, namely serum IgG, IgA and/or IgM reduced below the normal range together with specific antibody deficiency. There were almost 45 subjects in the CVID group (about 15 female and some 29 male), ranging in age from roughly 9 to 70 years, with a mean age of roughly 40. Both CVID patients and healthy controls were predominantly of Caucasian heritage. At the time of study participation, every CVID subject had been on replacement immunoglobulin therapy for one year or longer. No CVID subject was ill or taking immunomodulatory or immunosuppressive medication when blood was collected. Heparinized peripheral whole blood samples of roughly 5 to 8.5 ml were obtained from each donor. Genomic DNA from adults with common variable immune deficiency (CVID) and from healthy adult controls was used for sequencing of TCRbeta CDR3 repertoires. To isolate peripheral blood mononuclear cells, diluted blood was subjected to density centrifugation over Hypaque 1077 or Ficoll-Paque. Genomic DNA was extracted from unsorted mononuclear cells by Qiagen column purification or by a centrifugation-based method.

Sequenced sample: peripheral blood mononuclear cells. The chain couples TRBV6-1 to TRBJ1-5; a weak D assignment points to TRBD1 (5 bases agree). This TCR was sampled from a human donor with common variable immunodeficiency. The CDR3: CASSEGGVGFSNQPQHF. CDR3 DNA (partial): TGTGCCAGCAGTGAAGGGGGGGTGGGGTTTAGCAATCAGCCC.